Listed here are 14 T cell receptor beta chains from one sample, sequenced in a study of T cell responses to AZD1222 COVID-19 vaccine. Profiling relied on immunoSEQ multiplex PCR, and the TCRdb table lists in-frame clones only, not all of them. Counted here are tens of thousands of clones, 80% to 90% occurring once; the ten biggest clones make up 31%. Sequenced here: peripheral blood, sampled on day 0 of AZD1222 vaccination. These receptors came from an adult in good health.

The chain links TRBV5-1 to TRBJ2-7, with TRBD2 matching 9 bases. V lost 4 bases and J lost 3; bases outside the gene matches: 8. There are 15 residues in the CDR3. Germline CDR1 is SGHRS and CDR2 is YFSETQ. The CDR3 here is CASSAVAGDNYEQYF. The CDR3 DNA is TGCGCCAGCAGCGCCGTAGCGGGAGACAACTACGAGCAGTACTTC.

The J gene is TRBJ2-1, the V gene TRBV5-4; 10 nucleotides agree with TRBD2. From germline, CDR1 is SGHNT and CDR2 YYREEE (reference sequence). The CDR3 runs to 15 residues. With 4 bases clipped from V and 7 bases from J, the junction kept 8 bases outside the gene matches. CDR3 in amino acids: CASSTPGLAKNEQFF. The CDR3 DNA sequence: TGTGCCAGCAGCACACCGGGACTAGCGAAGAATGAGCAGTTCTTC.

The chain couples TRBV12-3 or TRBV12-4 to TRBJ1-2; 7 nucleotides match TRBD1. This CDR3 region has 13 residues. V was pared by 2 bases and J by 7 bases, with 4 bases of the junction left unmatched. CDR3 region: CASSLTGVVGYTF. The CDR3 region has the DNA TGTGCCAGCAGTTTAACAGGGGTTGTTGGCTACACCTTC.

The chain joins TRBV6-5 to TRBJ2-2, with 7 bases identical to TRBD2. Germline values: CDR1 MNHEY, CDR2 SVGAGI. This CDR3 contains 14 residues. Unmatched junction bases numbered 5, after V lost 7 bases and J lost 3 bases. CDR3 sequence (DNA): TGTGCCAGCAAGCGGGATTCGGACACCGGGGAGCTGTTTTTT. Its protein product is CASKRDSDTGELFF.

This chain uses TRBV7-2 with TRBJ1-2; tentative D call: TRBD1 (5 bases). With 10 bases removed from V and 4 bases from J, the gap between germline ends came to 22 bases. Germline lookup yields CDR1 SGHTA and CDR2 FQGNSA. CDR3 length: 15 residues. Here the CDR3 reads CATQEGPHGAYGYTF. As DNA, the CDR3 is TGTGCCACCCAGGAGGGTCCGCATGGGGCCTATGGCTACACCTTC.

V and J are TRBV3-1 (or the pseudogene TRBV3-2) and TRBJ2-7; no clear D gene. Germline CDR1 LGHDT, CDR2 YNNKEL (reference sequence). Trimming pared 3 bases from V and 6 bases from J, leaving 9 bases between. This CDR3 spans 12 amino acids. Written as DNA, the CDR3 is TGTGCCAGCAGCCAGGGCCCAATCGAGCAGTACTTC. Its translation is CASSQGPIEQYF.

The chain recombines TRBV6-1 with TRBJ2-6; TRBD1 is a possible D gene (6 bases). Between the trimmed V and J ends, which lost 3 bases and 2 bases, there was a span of 8 bases. This CDR3 is 15 amino acids long. Germline V lookup: CDR1 MNHNS, CDR2 SASEGT. The CDR3 nucleotides read TGTGCCAGCAGTGAGAACAGGGCTGGGGCCAACGTCCTGACTTTC. Its translation is CASSENRAGANVLTF.

This chain uses TRBV2 with TRBJ2-7; no clear D. Between the trimmed V and J ends, which lost 4 bases and 2 bases, there was a span of 6 bases. The CDR3 consists of 12 residues. CDR1 is SNHLY, CDR2 FYNNEI, per germline. The CDR3 is CASSGATYEQYF. The CDR3 DNA sequence: TGTGCCAGCAGTGGAGCCACCTACGAGCAGTACTTC.

The chain combines TRBV12-5 with TRBJ1-3; the match to TRBD1 covers 7 bases. Losses at the gene ends were 6 bases for V and 3 bases for J; bases not matched to a gene: 2. Germline V gene data show CDR1 as LGHNT and CDR2 as FRNRAP. CDR3 size: 13 residues. CDR3 amino acids: CASGTGDGNTIYF. The CDR3 nucleotides are TGTGCTAGTGGCACAGGGGATGGAAACACCATATATTTT. Supplemented by reference TRBV12-5 and TRBJ1-3, the full variable domain reads DARVTQTPRHKVTEMGQEVTMRCQPILGHNTVFWYRQTMMQGLELLAYFRNRAPLDDSGMPKDRFSAEMPDATLATLKIQPSEPRDSAVYFCASGTGDGNTIYFGEGSWLTVV.

The genes are TRBV5-1 and TRBJ1-6; D uncertain. The V gene's germline CDR1 is SGHRS and CDR2 YFSETQ. Trimming shortened V by 1 base and J by 4 bases, and 12 bases separated the two germline ends. The CDR3 has 16 residues. CDR3 amino acids: CASSLLQAGYNSPLHF. CDR3 DNA: TGCGCCAGCAGCTTGCTTCAAGCCGGGTATAATTCACCCCTCCACTTT.

The V call is TRBV5-1, the J call TRBJ2-7; 7 positions match TRBD2. Germline V lookup: CDR1 SGHRS, CDR2 YFSETQ. The CDR3 consists of 15 residues. The junction had 8 bases not matched to a gene; V was cut back by 4 bases and J by 1 base. The CDR3 bases are TGCGCCAGCAGCCCGGAGGGAGGGGAATCCTACGAGCAGTACTTC. It encodes CASSPEGGESYEQYF.

The chain joins TRBV30 to TRBJ2-2; 7 bases are shared with TRBD2. Germline CDR1 is GTSNPN and CDR2 is SVGIG (reference sequence). The CDR3 loop spans 13 amino acids. V trimming: 4 bases; J trimming: 3 bases; junction bases outside the gene matches: 2. CDR3 region: CAWMGGYTGELFF. CDR3 nucleotides: TGTGCCTGGATGGGAGGGTACACCGGGGAGCTGTTTTTT.

The chain recombines TRBV7-6 with TRBJ2-6, with unresolved D. V lost 1 base to trimming and J lost 1 base, with 8 bases between them. This CDR3 is built from 16 residues. CDR1 SGHVS and CDR2 FNYEAQ come from the germline V gene. CDR3 DNA: TGTGCCAGCAGCTTAGGCTCCCATTCTGGGGCCAACGTCCTGACTTTC. It codes for CASSLGSHSGANVLTF.

The gene calls are TRBV11-3 and TRBJ2-7; no definite D call. CDR3 length: 15 amino acids. The V gene lost 1 base and the J gene lost 0 bases, with 10 bases spanning the gap. Germline lookup yields CDR1 SGHNT and CDR2 YENEEA. The CDR3 loop is CASSLGPPSSYEQYF. CDR3 bases: TGTGCCAGCAGCTTAGGCCCACCGAGCTCCTACGAGCAGTACTTC.